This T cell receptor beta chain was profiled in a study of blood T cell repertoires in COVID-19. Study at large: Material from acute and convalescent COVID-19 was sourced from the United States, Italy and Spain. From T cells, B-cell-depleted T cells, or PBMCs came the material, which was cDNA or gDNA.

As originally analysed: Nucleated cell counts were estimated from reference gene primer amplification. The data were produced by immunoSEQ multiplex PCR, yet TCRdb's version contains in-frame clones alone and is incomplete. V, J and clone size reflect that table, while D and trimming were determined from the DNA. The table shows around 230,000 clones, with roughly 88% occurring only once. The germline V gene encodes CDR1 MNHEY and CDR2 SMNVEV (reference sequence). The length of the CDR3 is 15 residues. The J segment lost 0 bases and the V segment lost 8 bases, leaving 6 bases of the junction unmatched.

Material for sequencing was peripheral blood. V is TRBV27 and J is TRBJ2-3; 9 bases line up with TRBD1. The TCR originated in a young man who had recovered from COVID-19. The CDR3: CASGLTGGSTDTQYF. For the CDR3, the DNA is TGTGCCAGCGGCTTGACAGGGGGTAGCACAGATACGCAGTATTTT.